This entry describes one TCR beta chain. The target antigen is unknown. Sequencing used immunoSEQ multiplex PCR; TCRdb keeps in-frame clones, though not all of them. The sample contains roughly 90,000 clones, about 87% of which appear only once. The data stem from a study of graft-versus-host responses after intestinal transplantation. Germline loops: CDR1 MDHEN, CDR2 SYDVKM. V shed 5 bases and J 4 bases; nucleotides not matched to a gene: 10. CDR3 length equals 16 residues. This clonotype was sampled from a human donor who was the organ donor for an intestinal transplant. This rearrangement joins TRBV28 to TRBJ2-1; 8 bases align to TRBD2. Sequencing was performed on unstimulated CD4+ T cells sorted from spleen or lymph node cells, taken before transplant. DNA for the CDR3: TGTGCCAGCAGTACCCTACTAGCGGAAAGATACAATGAGCAGTTCTTC. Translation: CASSTLLAERYNEQFF.